These T cell receptor beta chains were read from a single sample in a study of CD8+ T cells in alopecia areata. TCRdb's table, derived via immunoSEQ multiplex PCR, lists solely in-frame clones and lacks some. The sample has about 200,000 clones, 50% to 60% seen once; the top ten hold 0.45%. The sample consisted of CD4+ T cells sorted from blood, taken at week 0. The receptor set was obtained from a human donor with alopecia areata. The CDR3 runs from the conserved cysteine through the conserved F or W. Each record gives: clone size, D gene, J gene, V gene, CDR3 protein, CDR3 DNA. A D gene is named only where the DNA matches it firmly. Size tells how often a clone was seen (once, few, many) or the class of an expanded clone, and some rows leave it out.

size: .
D: .
J: TRBJ1-1
V: TRBV9
CDR3: CASSAAWGNTEAFF
DNA: TGTGCCAGCAGCGCGGCGTGGGGGAACACTGAAGCTTTCTTT

size: few
D: .
J: TRBJ2-4
V: TRBV29-1
CDR3: CSVLEAKRGQYF
DNA: TGCAGCGTTCTGGAAGCCAAGCGCGGTCAGTACTTC

size: .
D: .
J: TRBJ2-7
V: TRBV5-1
CDR3: CASSLVVGGSYEQYF
DNA: TGCGCCAGCAGCTTGGTCGTGGGCGGCTCCTACGAGCAGTACTTC

size: .
D: .
J: TRBJ2-2
V: TRBV29-1
CDR3: CSVLTSRNTGELFF
DNA: TGCAGCGTTTTGACGTCCAGGAATACCGGGGAGCTGTTTTTT

size: .
D: .
J: TRBJ2-7
V: TRBV13
CDR3: CASSSTVTYEQYF
DNA: TGTGCCAGCAGCTCAACAGTGACCTACGAGCAGTACTTC

size: .
D: TRBD1
J: TRBJ2-7
V: TRBV7-9
CDR3: CASSREQGSNEQYF
DNA: TGTGCCAGCAGCCGTGAACAGGGGAGCAACGAGCAGTACTTC

size: .
D: .
J: TRBJ1-5
V: TRBV7-8
CDR3: CASSLVGRQPQHF
DNA: TGTGCCAGCAGCTTAGTAGGGAGGCAGCCCCAGCATTTT

size: few
D: .
J: TRBJ1-2
V: TRBV30
CDR3: CAWSAPRYKSGGRRGYTF
DNA: TGTGCCTGGAGTGCCCCCCGATACAAATCCGGGGGACGTAGAGGCTACACCTTC

size: .
D: TRBD1
J: TRBJ2-7
V: TRBV5-1
CDR3: CASSSGQVSSYEQYF
DNA: TGCGCCAGCAGCTCGGGACAGGTGAGCTCCTACGAGCAGTACTTC

size: few
D: .
J: TRBJ1-1
V: TRBV7-9
CDR3: CASSPDSEAFF
DNA: TGTGCCAGCAGCCCGGACTCTGAAGCTTTCTTT

size: few
D: TRBD2
J: TRBJ2-1
V: TRBV15
CDR3: CATSSHLAGGFYNEQFF
DNA: TGTGCCACCAGCAGTCATCTAGCGGGAGGTTTCTACAATGAGCAGTTCTTC

size: once
D: .
J: TRBJ1-1
V: TRBV5-6
CDR3: CASSSQALQGRTEAFF
DNA: TGTGCCAGCAGCTCGCAGGCATTACAGGGACGCACTGAAGCTTTCTTT

size: .
D: .
J: TRBJ2-1
V: TRBV13
CDR3: CASLKWSSYNEQFF
DNA: TGTGCCAGCCTTAAGTGGAGCTCCTACAATGAGCAGTTCTTC

size: few
D: .
J: TRBJ2-7
V: TRBV2
CDR3: CASSAGPGLYEQYF
DNA: TGTGCCAGCAGTGCGGGCCCTGGTCTCTACGAGCAGTACTTC

size: few
D: TRBD1
J: TRBJ1-1
V: TRBV29-1
CDR3: CSVANLPGQGNTEAFF
DNA: TGCAGCGTAGCTAACCTTCCGGGACAGGGGAACACTGAAGCTTTCTTT

size: .
D: .
J: TRBJ1-1
V: TRBV4-2
CDR3: CASSQRDGNTEAFF
DNA: TGTGCCAGCAGCCAGCGGGACGGTAACACTGAAGCTTTCTTT

size: .
D: .
J: TRBJ1-5
V: TRBV2
CDR3: CASSEKWDNQPQHF
DNA: TGTGCCAGCAGTGAAAAGTGGGACAATCAGCCCCAGCATTTT